These 18 T cell receptor beta chains share one sample of origin, sequenced in a study of blood T cell repertoires in COVID-19. Profiling relied on immunoSEQ multiplex PCR, and the TCRdb table lists in-frame clones only, not all of them. Of approximately 230,000 clones listed, around 84% are singletons. The sequenced material came from PBMCs or T cells enriched from blood (not recorded which). The receptor set was obtained from a man aged 40-50 years who had recovered from COVID-19.

The chain combines TRBV28 with TRBJ1-2; TRBD1 aligns across 7 bases. The junction had 9 bases not matched to a gene; V was cut back by 3 bases and J by 5 bases. CDR3 size: 15 residues. Germline CDR1 is MDHEN and CDR2 is SYDVKM. The CDR3 reads CASSLVGQETYGYTF. Written as DNA, the CDR3 is TGTGCCAGCAGTTTGGTAGGACAGGAAACTTATGGCTACACCTTC.

This clone showed up just a few times. J is TRBJ1-2 and V is TRBV30, with D perhaps TRBD1 (6 bases). The CDR3 spans 11 residues. Germline V gives CDR1 GTSNPN, CDR2 SVGIG (reference sequence). Trimming pared 5 bases from V and 6 bases from J, leaving 10 bases between. CDR3 sequence (DNA): TGTGCCTGGGAGAGGGGGAATGGCTACACCTTC. It is translated as CAWERGNGYTF. The variable domain in full, completed from reference TRBV30 and TRBJ1-2, reads SQTIHQWPATLVQPVGSPLSLECTVEGTSNPNLYWYRQAAGRGLQLLFYSVGIGQISSEVPQNLSASRPQDRQFILSSKKLLLSDSGFYLCAWERGNGYTFGSGTRLTVV.

The rearrangement uses TRBV18 and TRBJ2-3; tentative D call: TRBD1 (6 bases). The CDR3 has 15 residues. Trimming stripped 4 bases from V and 4 bases from J, with 15 bases between. Germline lookup yields CDR1 KGHSH and CDR2 LQKENI. In DNA, the CDR3 is TGTGCCAGCTCACAAGAAACAGGGATCGCAGATACGCAGTATTTT. Its translation: CASSQETGIADTQYF.

The rearrangement joins TRBV27 to TRBJ1-1; D ambiguous. This CDR3 is built from 16 residues. V was clipped by 3 bases and J by 0 bases, with 14 bases between them. Germline CDR1 is MNHEY and CDR2 is SMNVEV (reference sequence). The CDR3 spells CASSFVGPPMNTEAFF. The CDR3 coding sequence is TGTGCCAGCAGTTTTGTGGGCCCCCCTATGAACACTGAAGCTTTCTTT.

The V gene is TRBV9, the J gene TRBJ2-7; 7 bases match TRBD1. The CDR3 sequence is 16 residues long. V trimming: 3 bases; J trimming: 5 bases; junction bases outside the gene matches: 14. Germline V gene data show CDR1 as SGDLS and CDR2 as YYNGEE. The CDR3 protein is CASSATSTGKSNEQYF. The CDR3 nucleotides read TGTGCCAGCAGCGCTACCTCGACAGGGAAGAGCAACGAGCAGTACTTC.

The genes are TRBV2 and TRBJ2-1; the match to TRBD2 covers 16 bases. CDR1 is SNHLY, CDR2 FYNNEI, per germline. CDR3 length: 15 amino acids. V shed 7 bases and J 10 bases; nucleotides not matched to a gene: 7. CDR3 DNA sequence: TGTGCCAGCATGTCGGGACTAGCGGGGGGGCAGGAGCAGTTCTTC. Translating gives CASMSGLAGGQEQFF. Filled out from reference TRBV2 and TRBJ2-1, the complete variable domain reads EPEVTQTPSHQVTQMGQEVILRCVPISNHLYFYWYRQILGQKVEFLVSFYNNEISEKSEIFDDQFSVERPDGSNFTLKIRSTKLEDSAMYFCASMSGLAGGQEQFFGPGTRLTVL.

The V call is TRBV11-1, the J call TRBJ1-6, with D unclear. This CDR3 comprises 13 residues. Trimming left V 0 bases short and J 8 bases short, with 5 bases between. Germline values: CDR1 SGHAT, CDR2 FQDESV (reference sequence). The CDR3 bases are TGTGCCAGCAGCTTAGCGGAGTATTCACCCCTCCACTTT. Encoded protein: CASSLAEYSPLHF.

This chain joins TRBV4-1 and TRBJ1-6, with 7 bases identical to TRBD1. The CDR3 has 16 amino acids. Unmatched junction bases numbered 10, after V lost 4 bases and J lost 7 bases. Germline CDR1 and CDR2: MGHRA and YSYEKL. CDR3 bases: TGCGCCAGCAGCCGGGGGGCGACAGGGACAAATTCACCCCTCCACTTT. Translated, it gives CASSRGATGTNSPLHF.

The rearrangement links TRBV7-7 to TRBJ2-2; 7 bases line up with TRBD1. This CDR3 has 15 residues. The germline CDR1 and CDR2 sequences are SSHAT and FNYEAQ (reference sequence). J lost 0 bases, V lost 8 bases, and 6 bases had no gene match. The CDR3 sequence is CASGTGTANTGELFF. The CDR3 DNA reads TGTGCCAGCGGCACCGGGACAGCGAACACCGGGGAGCTGTTTTTT.

A remark on this clone: A clone one base away is much larger, so this may be a read error. The sample holds other DNA sequences that translate to the same CDR3. This sequence joins TRBV9 and TRBJ1-1; weak D call: TRBD1 (5 bases). The CDR3 consists of 14 residues. Between the trimmed V and J ends, which lost 4 bases and 6 bases, there was a span of 16 bases. Germline assignment: CDR1 SGDLS and CDR2 YYNGEE. The CDR3, as DNA: TGTGCCAGCAGCAGGGGTCTGCGGATGGCTGAAGCTTTCTTT. Encoded protein: CASSRGLRMAEAFF.

This clone has only one observation. The CDR3 sequence is CASSVDPGLVTDTQYF. Written as DNA, the CDR3 is TGTGCCAGCAGCGTAGACCCGGGACTAGTTACCGATACGCAGTATTTT. V and J are TRBV9 and TRBJ2-3, with TRBD2 matching 8 bases. This CDR3 region has 16 residues. Germline V CDR1 and CDR2: SGDLS, YYNGEE. V was pared by 0 bases and J by 6 bases, with 9 bases of the junction left unmatched.

This rearrangement joins TRBV21-1 to TRBJ1-2; the table's D call of TRBD1 was not tested on the DNA. TRBV21-1 is given as a pseudogene. The CDR3 is made up of 18 amino acids. CDR3 nucleotide sequence: TGTGCCAGCAGCAAAGCACTATACGACAGGGGGACTACCCATGGCTACACCTTC. Its translation: CASSKALYDRGTTHGYTF.

The chain uses TRBV7-3 and TRBJ1-3, with a possible D match to TRBD1 (5 bases). Germline V gene data show CDR1 as SGHTA and CDR2 as FQGTGA. V lost 2 bases and J 4 bases, leaving 18 bases between the germline ends. The CDR3 totals 17 residues. CDR3 sequence reads: CASSLYPPGGSGNTIYF. DNA for the CDR3: TGTGCCAGCAGCTTATACCCCCCGGGGGGGTCAGGAAACACCATATATTTT. Full variable domain (remainder filled in from reference TRBV7-3 and TRBJ1-3): GAGVSQTPSNKVTEKGKYVELRCDPISGHTALYWYRQSLGQGPEFLIYFQGTGAADDSGLPNDRFFAVRPEGSVSTLKIQRTERGDSAVYLCASSLYPPGGSGNTIYFGEGSWLTVV.

This chain joins TRBV18 and TRBJ1-6, with 11 bases aligning to TRBD1. V shed 3 bases, J shed 9 bases, and the junction held 10 bases outside the gene matches. The CDR3 length is 17 residues. Germline values: CDR1 KGHSH, CDR2 LQKENI. The CDR3 DNA reads TGTGCCAGCTCACCTAGACCCGGACAGGGGGCCGGTTCACCCCTCCACTTT. Amino acids: CASSPRPGQGAGSPLHF.

This chain joins TRBV7-9 and TRBJ1-2; maybe TRBD1 (5 bases). The CDR3 sequence is 15 residues long. V lost 4 bases and J 3 bases, leaving 15 bases between the germline ends. Germline V lookup: CDR1 SEHNR, CDR2 FQNEAQ (reference sequence). CDR3 sequence: CASSSPLSRDYGYTF. Here the CDR3 DNA reads TGTGCCAGCAGCTCCCCTTTAAGCAGGGACTATGGCTACACCTTC.

The V gene is TRBV6-5, the J gene TRBJ1-1, with D possibly TRBD1 on 5 matching bases. Trimming shortened V by 7 bases and J by 1 base, and 13 bases separated the two germline ends. The CDR3 sequence is 14 residues long. CDR1 and CDR2 (germline): MNHEY, SVGAGI. The CDR3: CASNIQGQNTEAFF. The CDR3 DNA follows: TGTGCCAGCAATATTCAGGGTCAGAACACTGAAGCTTTCTTT.

The V and J genes are TRBV13 and TRBJ1-6, with D hard to call. The CDR3 length is 16 residues. Germline CDR1 and CDR2: PRHDT and FYEKMQ (reference sequence). V lost 5 bases and J lost 6, with 17 bases in between. CDR3 nucleotide sequence: TGTGCCAGCAGCCTGGGCAGACAACCTATTAATTCACCCCTCCACTTT. Translating gives CASSLGRQPINSPLHF.

The chain is built from TRBV3-1 (or the pseudogene TRBV3-2) and TRBJ2-7, with TRBD2 as a possible D gene (7 bases). Per the germline V gene, CDR1 is LGHDT and CDR2 is YNNKEL (reference sequence). V lost 6 bases to trimming and J lost 2 bases, with 17 bases between them. The length of the CDR3 is 15 residues. The CDR3 sequence is CASRYSGTTPYEQYF. Here the CDR3 DNA reads TGTGCCAGCAGATACAGCGGGACAACCCCCTACGAGCAGTACTTC.